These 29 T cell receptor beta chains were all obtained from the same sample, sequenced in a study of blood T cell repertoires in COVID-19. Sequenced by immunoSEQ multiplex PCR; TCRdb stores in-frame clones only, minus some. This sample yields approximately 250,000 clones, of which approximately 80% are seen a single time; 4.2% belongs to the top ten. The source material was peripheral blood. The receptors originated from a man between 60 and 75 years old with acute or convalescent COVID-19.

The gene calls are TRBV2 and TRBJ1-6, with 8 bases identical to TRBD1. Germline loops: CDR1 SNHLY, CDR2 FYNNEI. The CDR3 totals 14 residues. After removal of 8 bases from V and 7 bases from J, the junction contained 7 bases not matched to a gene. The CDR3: CASRSQGANSPLHF. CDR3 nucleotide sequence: TGTGCCAGCCGGTCCCAGGGGGCCAATTCACCCCTCCACTTT.

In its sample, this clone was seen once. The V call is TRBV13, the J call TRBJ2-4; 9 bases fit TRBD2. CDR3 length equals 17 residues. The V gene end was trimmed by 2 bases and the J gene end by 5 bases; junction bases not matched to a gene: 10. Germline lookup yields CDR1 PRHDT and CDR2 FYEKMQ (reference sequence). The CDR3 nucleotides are TGTGCCAGCAGCTTACGCCTCGAGGGCGGGGGGGAAAACATTCAGTACTTC. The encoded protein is CASSLRLEGGGENIQYF.

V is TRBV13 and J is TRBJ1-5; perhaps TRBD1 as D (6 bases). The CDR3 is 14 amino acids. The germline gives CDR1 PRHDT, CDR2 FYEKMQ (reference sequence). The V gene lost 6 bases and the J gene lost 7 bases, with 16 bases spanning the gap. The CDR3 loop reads CASSIQGSWQPQHF. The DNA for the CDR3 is TGTGCCAGCAGTATACAGGGATCGTGGCAGCCCCAGCATTTT.

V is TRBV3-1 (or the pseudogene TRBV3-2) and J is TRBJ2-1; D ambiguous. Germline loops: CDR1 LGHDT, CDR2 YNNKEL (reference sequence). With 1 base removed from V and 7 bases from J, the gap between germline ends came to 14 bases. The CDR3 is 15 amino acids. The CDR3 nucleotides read TGTGCCAGCAGCCAAGTGAACCTCCCCGGGAATGAGCAGTTCTTC. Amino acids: CASSQVNLPGNEQFF.

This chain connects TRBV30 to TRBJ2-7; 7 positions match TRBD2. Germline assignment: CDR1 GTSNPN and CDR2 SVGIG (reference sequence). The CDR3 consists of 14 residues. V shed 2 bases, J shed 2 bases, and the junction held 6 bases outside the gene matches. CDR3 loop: CAWSRAGEAYEQYF. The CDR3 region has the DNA TGTGCCTGGAGTAGGGCGGGAGAGGCCTACGAGCAGTACTTC.

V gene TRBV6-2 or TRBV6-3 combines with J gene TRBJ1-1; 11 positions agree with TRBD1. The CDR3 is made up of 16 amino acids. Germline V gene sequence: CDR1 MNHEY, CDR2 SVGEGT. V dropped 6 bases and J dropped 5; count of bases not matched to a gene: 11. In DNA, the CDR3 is TGTGCCAGCAGCCTGGACCCCGGGACAGGGGGAACTGAAGCTTTCTTT. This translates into CASSLDPGTGGTEAFF.

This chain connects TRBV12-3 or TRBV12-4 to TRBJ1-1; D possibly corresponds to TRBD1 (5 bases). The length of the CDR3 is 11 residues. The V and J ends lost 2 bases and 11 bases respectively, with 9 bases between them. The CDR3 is CASSLQGTAFF. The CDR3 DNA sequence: TGTGCCAGCAGTTTACAGGGAACGGCTTTCTTT.

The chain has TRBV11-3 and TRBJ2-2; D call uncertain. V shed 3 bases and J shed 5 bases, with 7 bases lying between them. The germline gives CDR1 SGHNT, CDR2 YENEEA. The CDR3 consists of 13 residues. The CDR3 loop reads CASSFPATGELFF. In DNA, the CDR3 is TGTGCCAGCAGCTTCCCAGCGACCGGGGAGCTGTTTTTT.

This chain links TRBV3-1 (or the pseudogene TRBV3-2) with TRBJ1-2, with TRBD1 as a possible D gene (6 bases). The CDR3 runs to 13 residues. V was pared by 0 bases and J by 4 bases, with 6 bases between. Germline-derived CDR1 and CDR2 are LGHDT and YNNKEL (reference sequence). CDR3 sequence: CASSQEGAYGYTF. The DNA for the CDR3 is TGTGCCAGCAGCCAAGAGGGGGCCTATGGCTACACCTTC.

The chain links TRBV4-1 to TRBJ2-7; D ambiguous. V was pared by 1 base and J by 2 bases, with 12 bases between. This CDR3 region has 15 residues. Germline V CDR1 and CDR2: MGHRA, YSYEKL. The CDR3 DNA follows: TGCGCCAGCAGCCAAGGCGCTGGTCGAACCTACGAGCAGTACTTC. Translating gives CASSQGAGRTYEQYF.

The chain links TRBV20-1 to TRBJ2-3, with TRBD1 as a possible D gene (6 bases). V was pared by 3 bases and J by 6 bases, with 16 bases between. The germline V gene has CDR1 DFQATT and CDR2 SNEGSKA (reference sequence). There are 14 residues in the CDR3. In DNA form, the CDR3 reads TGCAGTGCTAGTAGGGGGTCGGTTGCGGATACGCAGTATTTT. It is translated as CSASRGSVADTQYF.

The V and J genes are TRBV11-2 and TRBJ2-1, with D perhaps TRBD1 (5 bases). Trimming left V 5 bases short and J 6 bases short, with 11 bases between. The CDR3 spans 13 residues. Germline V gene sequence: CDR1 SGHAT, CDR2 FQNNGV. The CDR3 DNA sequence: TGTGCCAGCAGCCCGCGACAGACCAATGAGCAGTTCTTC. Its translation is CASSPRQTNEQFF. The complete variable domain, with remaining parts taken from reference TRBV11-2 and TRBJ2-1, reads EAGVAQSPRYKIIEKRQSVAFWCNPISGHATLYWYQQILGQGPKLLIQFQNNGVVDDSQLPKDRFSAERLKGVDSTLKIQPAKLEDSAVYLCASSPRQTNEQFFGPGTRLTVL.

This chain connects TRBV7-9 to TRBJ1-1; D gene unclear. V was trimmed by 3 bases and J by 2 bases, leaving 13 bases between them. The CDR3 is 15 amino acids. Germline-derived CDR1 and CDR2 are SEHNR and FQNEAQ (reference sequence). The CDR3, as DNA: TGTGCCAGCAGCTTGCTCGGGTCGCTAAACACTGAAGCTTTCTTT. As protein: CASSLLGSLNTEAFF.

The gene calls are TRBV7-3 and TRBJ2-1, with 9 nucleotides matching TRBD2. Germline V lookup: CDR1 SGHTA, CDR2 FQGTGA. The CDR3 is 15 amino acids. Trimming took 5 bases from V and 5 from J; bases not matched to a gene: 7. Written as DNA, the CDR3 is TGTGCCAGCAGCCTTAGCGGGGGAGGAAACAATGAGCAGTTCTTC. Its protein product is CASSLSGGGNNEQFF. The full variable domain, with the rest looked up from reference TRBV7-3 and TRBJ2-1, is GAGVSQTPSNKVTEKGKYVELRCDPISGHTALYWYRQSLGQGPEFLIYFQGTGAADDSGLPNDRFFAVRPEGSVSTLKIQRTERGDSAVYLCASSLSGGGNNEQFFGPGTRLTVL.

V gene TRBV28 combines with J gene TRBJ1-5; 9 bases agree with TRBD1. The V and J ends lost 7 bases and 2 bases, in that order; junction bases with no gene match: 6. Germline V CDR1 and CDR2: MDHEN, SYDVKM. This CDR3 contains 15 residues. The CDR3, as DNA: TGTGCCAGCACTATGGACAGGGGTCGCAATCAGCCCCAGCATTTT. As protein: CASTMDRGRNQPQHF.

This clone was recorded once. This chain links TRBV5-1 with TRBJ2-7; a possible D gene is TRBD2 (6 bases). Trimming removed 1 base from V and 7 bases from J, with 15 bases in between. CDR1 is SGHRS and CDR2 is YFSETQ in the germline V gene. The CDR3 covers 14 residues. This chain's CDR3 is CASSLIGGAGEQYF. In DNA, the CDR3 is TGCGCCAGCAGCTTGATAGGAGGGGCCGGGGAGCAGTACTTC.

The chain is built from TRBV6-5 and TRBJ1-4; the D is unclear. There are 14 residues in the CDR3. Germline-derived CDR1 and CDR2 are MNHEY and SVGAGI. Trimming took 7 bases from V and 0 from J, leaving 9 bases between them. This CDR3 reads CASTYGATNEKLFF. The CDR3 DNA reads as TGTGCCAGCACCTACGGTGCAACTAATGAAAAACTGTTTTTT.

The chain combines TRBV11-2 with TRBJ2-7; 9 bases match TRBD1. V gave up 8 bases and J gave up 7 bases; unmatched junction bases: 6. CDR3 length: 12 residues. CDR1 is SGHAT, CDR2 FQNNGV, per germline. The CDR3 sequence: CASLNRGREQYF. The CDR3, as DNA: TGTGCCAGCCTCAACAGGGGGCGAGAGCAGTACTTC. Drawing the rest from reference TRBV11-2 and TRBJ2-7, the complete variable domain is EAGVAQSPRYKIIEKRQSVAFWCNPISGHATLYWYQQILGQGPKLLIQFQNNGVVDDSQLPKDRFSAERLKGVDSTLKIQPAKLEDSAVYLCASLNRGREQYFGPGTRLTVT.

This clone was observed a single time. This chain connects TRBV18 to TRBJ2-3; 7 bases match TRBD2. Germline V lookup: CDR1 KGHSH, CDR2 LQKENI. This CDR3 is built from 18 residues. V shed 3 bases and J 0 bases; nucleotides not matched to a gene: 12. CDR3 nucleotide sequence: TGTGCCAGCTCACCCTTCGGGACTACTAGACCTAGCACAGATACGCAGTATTTT. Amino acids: CASSPFGTTRPSTDTQYF.

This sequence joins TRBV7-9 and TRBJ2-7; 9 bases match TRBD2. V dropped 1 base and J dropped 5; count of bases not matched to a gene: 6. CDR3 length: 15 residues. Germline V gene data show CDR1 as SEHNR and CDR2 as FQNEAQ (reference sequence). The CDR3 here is CASSLVSSGNNEQYF. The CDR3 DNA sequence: TGTGCCAGCAGCTTAGTTTCTAGCGGGAATAACGAGCAGTACTTC. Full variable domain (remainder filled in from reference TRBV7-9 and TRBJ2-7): DTGVSQNPRHKITKRGQNVTFRCDPISEHNRLYWYRQTLGQGPEFLTYFQNEAQLEKSRLLSDRFSAERPKGSFSTLEIQRTEQGDSAMYLCASSLVSSGNNEQYFGPGTRLTVT.

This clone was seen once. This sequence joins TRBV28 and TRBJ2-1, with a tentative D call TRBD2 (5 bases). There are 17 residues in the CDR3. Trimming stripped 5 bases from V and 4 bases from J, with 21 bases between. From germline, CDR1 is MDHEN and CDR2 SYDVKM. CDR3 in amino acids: CASSPLAGARLYNEQFF. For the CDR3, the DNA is TGTGCCAGCAGTCCCTTGGCGGGCGCGCGGCTTTACAATGAGCAGTTCTTC.

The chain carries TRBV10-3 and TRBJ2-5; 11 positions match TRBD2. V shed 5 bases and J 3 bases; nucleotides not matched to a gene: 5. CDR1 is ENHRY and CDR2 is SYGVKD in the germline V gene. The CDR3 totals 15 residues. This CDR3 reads CAISIAGGPEETQYF. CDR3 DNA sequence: TGTGCCATCAGTATAGCGGGAGGGCCGGAAGAGACCCAGTACTTC.

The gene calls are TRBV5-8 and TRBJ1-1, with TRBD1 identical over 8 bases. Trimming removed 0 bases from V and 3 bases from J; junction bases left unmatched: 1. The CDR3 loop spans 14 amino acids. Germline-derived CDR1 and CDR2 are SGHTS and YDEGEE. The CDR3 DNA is TGTGCCAGCAGCTTGGAACAGGGGGACACTGAAGCTTTCTTT. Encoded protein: CASSLEQGDTEAFF.

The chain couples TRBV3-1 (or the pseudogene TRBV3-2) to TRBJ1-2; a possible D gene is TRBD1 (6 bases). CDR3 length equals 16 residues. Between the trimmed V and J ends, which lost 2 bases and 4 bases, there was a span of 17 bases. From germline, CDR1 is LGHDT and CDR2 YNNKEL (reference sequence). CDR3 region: CASSQRAQGLFYGYTF. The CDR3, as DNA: TGTGCCAGCAGCCAAAGAGCACAGGGATTATTCTATGGCTACACCTTC.

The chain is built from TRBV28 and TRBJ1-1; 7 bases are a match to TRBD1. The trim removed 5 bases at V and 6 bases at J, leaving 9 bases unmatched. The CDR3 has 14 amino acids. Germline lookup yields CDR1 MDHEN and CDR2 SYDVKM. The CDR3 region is CASSPQTGSPEAFF. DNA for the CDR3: TGTGCCAGCAGTCCCCAGACAGGGTCCCCTGAAGCTTTCTTT.

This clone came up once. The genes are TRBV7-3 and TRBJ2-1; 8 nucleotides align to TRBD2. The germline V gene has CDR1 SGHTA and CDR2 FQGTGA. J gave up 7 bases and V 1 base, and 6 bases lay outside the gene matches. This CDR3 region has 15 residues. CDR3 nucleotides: TGTGCCAGCAGCTTAAGGTCGGGAGGGCCGAATGAGCAGTTCTTC. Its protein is CASSLRSGGPNEQFF.

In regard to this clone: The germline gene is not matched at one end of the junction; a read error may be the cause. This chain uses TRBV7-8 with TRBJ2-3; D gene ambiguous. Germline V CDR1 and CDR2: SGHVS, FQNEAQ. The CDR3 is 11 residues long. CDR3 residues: CASSQGPLRHF. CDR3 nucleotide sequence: TGTGCCAGCAGCCAAGGCCCACTACGGCATTTT.

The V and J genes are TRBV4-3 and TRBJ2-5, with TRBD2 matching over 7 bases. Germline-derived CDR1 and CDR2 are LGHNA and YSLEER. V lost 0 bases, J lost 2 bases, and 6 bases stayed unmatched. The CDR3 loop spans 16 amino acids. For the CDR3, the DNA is TGCGCCAGCAGCCAAGATCGGGCTAGCGGACAAGAGACCCAGTACTTC. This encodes CASSQDRASGQETQYF.

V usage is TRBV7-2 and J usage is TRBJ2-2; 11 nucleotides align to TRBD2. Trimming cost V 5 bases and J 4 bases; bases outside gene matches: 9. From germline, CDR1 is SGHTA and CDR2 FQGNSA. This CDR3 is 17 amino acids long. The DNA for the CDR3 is TGTGCCAGCAGCCGCACTCCACTAGCGGGGGTCACCGGGGAGCTGTTTTTT. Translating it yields CASSRTPLAGVTGELFF.